The 8 T cell receptor beta chains given below trace back to one sample, sequenced in a study of T cells after yellow fever vaccination. Via MiXCR, TCRdb re-called the 5' RACE reads, giving one row per CDR3 protein. The table shows 150,000 to 200,000 distinct CDR3 sequences, with approximately 11% occurring only once. This specimen consisted of CD8+ T cells sorted from PBMCs, obtained 15 days after the yellow fever booster vaccination. These receptors originate from a man younger than 30 who received the YFV17D yellow fever vaccine.

V gene TRBV6-1 combines with J gene TRBJ2-7; D remains unclear. V shed 3 bases and J shed 2 bases, with 11 bases lying between them. CDR3 length equals 14 residues. Per germline, CDR1 MNHNS and CDR2 SASEGT. The CDR3 spells CASSEFAGAYEQYV. In nucleotides, the CDR3 is TGTGCCAGCAGTGAGTTCGCAGGAGCCTACGAGCAGTACGTC.

J is TRBJ1-5 and V is TRBV9; tentatively, D is TRBD1 (6 bases). There are 14 residues in the CDR3. Germline V gene sequence: CDR1 SGDLS, CDR2 YYNGEE. V was trimmed by 10 bases and J by 0 bases, leaving 14 bases between them. CDR3 in amino acids: CASGGGFSNQPQHF. The CDR3 DNA reads as TGTGCCTCTGGGGGCGGCTTTAGCAATCAGCCCCAGCATTTT.

This clonotype was observed a handful of times. J is TRBJ1-6 and V is TRBV11-2; the D gene is possibly TRBD1 (6 bases). The germline gives CDR1 SGHAT, CDR2 FQNNGV. Trimming stripped 5 bases from V and 8 bases from J, with 16 bases between. This CDR3 region has 15 residues. The CDR3 DNA is TGTGCCAGCAGCCTTACCCCAGGGGCGGATTCACCCCTCCACTTT. Translating it yields CASSLTPGADSPLHF.

Only a few counts were recorded for this clonotype. The J gene is TRBJ1-4, the V gene TRBV5-6, with unresolved D. The CDR3 contains 11 residues. The germline gives CDR1 SGHDT, CDR2 YYEEEE. The germline V and J ends were trimmed by 3 bases and 5 bases, with 2 bases remaining between them. This CDR3 reads CASSSNEKLFF. Written as DNA, the CDR3 is TGTGCCAGCAGCTCAAATGAAAAACTGTTTTTT. Filled out from reference TRBV5-6 and TRBJ1-4, the complete variable domain reads DAGVTQSPTHLIKTRGQQVTLRCSPKSGHDTVSWYQQALGQGPQFIFQYYEEEERQRGNFPDRFSGHQFPNYSSELNVNALLLGDSALYLCASSSNEKLFFGSGTQLSVL.

The chain has TRBV5-1 and TRBJ2-6; D uncertain. The V end lost 2 bases, the J end lost 4 bases, and 10 bases lay between the germline ends. This CDR3 has 15 amino acids. Germline loops: CDR1 SGHRS, CDR2 YFSETQ. The CDR3 coding sequence is TGCGCCAGCAGCTTTAGGCTCAGAGGGGCCAACGTCCTGACTTTC. Translation gives CASSFRLRGANVLTF.

Only a few counts were recorded for this clonotype. The CDR3 spells CASSPRDSYNEQFF. The DNA for the CDR3 is TGTGCCAGTAGTCCCCGGGACAGTTACAATGAGCAGTTCTTC. The rearrangement uses TRBV19 and TRBJ2-1; 7 positions match TRBD1. CDR1 LNHDA and CDR2 SQIVND come from the germline V gene (reference sequence). The CDR3 has 14 amino acids. V lost 5 bases, J lost 4 bases, and 5 bases stayed unmatched.

This chain connects TRBV14 to TRBJ2-1; TRBD2 matches 9 bases. The CDR3 is 15 amino acids. V was pared by 1 base and J by 7 bases, with 5 bases of the junction left unmatched. Germline CDR1 reads SGHDN; CDR2 reads FVKESK. This chain's CDR3 is CASSQVRGGGNEQFF. CDR3 nucleotides: TGTGCCAGCAGCCAAGTTCGCGGGGGGGGAAATGAGCAGTTCTTC.

This clonotype was recorded many times. The V call is TRBV24-1, the J call TRBJ2-3; weak D call: TRBD1 (7 bases). Looked up from germline, CDR1 is KGHDR and CDR2 is SFDVKD. Trimming cost V 6 bases and J 2 bases, with 17 bases left between them. This CDR3 has 16 residues. CDR3 sequence: CATSPGGGQVTDTQYF. The CDR3 nucleotides are TGTGCCACCAGTCCCGGGGGAGGACAGGTCACAGATACGCAGTATTTT.